This TCR beta chain derives from a study of CD8+CD57+ T cells in acquired aplastic anemia. Study at large: Each DNA sample taken from sorted CD4+ and CD8+ cells came to around 2.9 ug on average. Study-wide results and limits: Researchers report that twenty-nine CD8+ CDR3 sequences appeared in both patients and controls.

Genomic DNA served as template for TCR beta VDJ and CDR3 profiling. A single record per CDR3 protein comes from TCRdb applying MiXCR to the reads. The sample holds roughly 170,000 distinct CDR3 sequences, about half seen once. Selection for sequencing was limited to patients who had shown CD8+CD57+ cell expansion by flow cytometry. The V end was cut by 5 bases, the J end by 2 bases, with 14 bases between. CDR1 and CDR2 from the germline V gene are SGHTA and FQGTGA. The CDR3 consists of 15 residues. On this clonotype: Its antigen remains unknown.

The V call is TRBV7-3, the J call TRBJ2-3; the D gene could be TRBD1 or TRBD2 (5 bases each). The source is a human donor with aplastic anemia. The sequenced material came from sorted CD4+, CD8+, or CD8+CD57+ T cells (not recorded which) from PBMCs. CDR3 bases: TGTGCCAGCAGCGTATATCCGGGGCCCACAGATACGCAGTATTTT. Its protein is CASSVYPGPTDTQYF.